This T cell receptor beta chain was recorded in a study of blood T cell repertoires in COVID-19. There are 15 residues in the CDR3. Germline V gene sequence: CDR1 SNHLY, CDR2 FYNNEI. V lost 5 bases, J lost 6 bases, and 16 bases lay in between. Sequencing was performed with immunoSEQ multiplex PCR; in TCRdb, only in-frame clones are kept and a portion is missing. The sample holds hundreds of thousands of clones, over 85% seen once. V and J are TRBV2 and TRBJ1-4; D is undetermined. Sequencing was carried out using PBMCs or T cells enriched from blood (not recorded which). This TCR came from a woman under 40 with acute COVID-19. CDR3 sequence: CASSSTTPGYEKLFF. CDR3 nucleotide sequence: TGTGCCAGCAGTTCAACGACACCGGGATATGAAAAACTGTTTTTT.